This T cell receptor beta chain was found in a study of control samples from healthy donors and cancer patients. TCRdb's copy holds only in-frame clones and misses some; the assay was immunoSEQ multiplex PCR. The table lists roughly 89,000 clones, 75% to 95% of them singletons. Germline V CDR1 and CDR2: SNHLY, FYNNEI. Trimming shortened V by 3 bases and J by 3 bases, and 6 bases separated the two germline ends. This CDR3 contains 13 residues. The clonotype was recovered from a man aged 50 or older in good health. The sample taken for sequencing was blood. V is TRBV2 and J is TRBJ1-5; D is undetermined. The CDR3 DNA reads TGTGCCAGCAGTGAGCATCCCAATCAGCCCCAGCATTTT. Residues: CASSEHPNQPQHF.